The sample holds a few counts of the clone carrying this TCR beta chain. This record belongs to a study of beta chain features in type 1 diabetes. cDNA synthesis used the whole RNA isolate, giving expressed TCRB sequences. TCRdb keeps only in-frame clones here, not all; method: immunoSEQ multiplex PCR. Of under 800,000 clones in the sample, roughly a sixth were seen once. The CDR3 consists of 15 residues. V was clipped by 3 bases and J by 5 bases, with 15 bases between them. Germline V CDR1 and CDR2: LGHNA, YSLEER. Sequences were obtained from naive CD4+ T cells from blood. This TCR derives from a man between 18 and 29 years old in good health. The chain joins TRBV4-3 to TRBJ2-3; D is unclear. This chain's CDR3 is CASSQTIRARDTQYF. CDR3 sequence (DNA): TGCGCCAGCAGCCAGACGATCCGGGCCCGAGATACGCAGTATTTT.